Below, 20 T cell receptor beta chains from the same sample are listed, as sequenced in a study of blood T cell repertoires in COVID-19. Method: immunoSEQ multiplex PCR; TCRdb's copy keeps in-frame clones and lacks some. This sample has about 500,000 clones; roughly 87% occur once, and the top ten carry roughly 0.7%. The sequencing input was PBMCs or T cells enriched from blood (not recorded which). All receptors come from a woman aged 18-35 years who had recovered from COVID-19.

This clone appeared a few times. The chain has TRBV23-1 and TRBJ2-7; D perhaps matches TRBD2 (6 bases). TRBV23-1 is an open reading frame whose function is uncertain. Trimming removed 0 bases from V and 7 bases from J, with 16 bases in between. This CDR3 has 15 residues. The CDR3 loop reads CASSQSSDPAGEQYF. As DNA, the CDR3 is TGCGCCAGCAGTCAATCATCCGACCCCGCGGGGGAGCAGTACTTC.

The CDR3 sequence is CASSLDGAGTHNEQFF. The CDR3 nucleotides are TGTGCCAGCAGCTTAGACGGAGCGGGGACACACAATGAGCAGTTCTTC. This chain uses TRBV7-6 with TRBJ2-1; the D gene is possibly TRBD2 (7 bases). Germline V gene sequence: CDR1 SGHVS, CDR2 FNYEAQ. The CDR3 is 16 residues long. Trimming cost V 1 base and J 5 bases, with 15 bases left between them. The full variable domain, in which reference TRBV7-6 and TRBJ2-1 provide the parts outside the CDR3, is GAGVSQSPRYKVTKRGQDVALRCDPISGHVSLYWYRQALGQGPEFLTYFNYEAQQDKSGLPNDRFSAERPEGSISTLTIQRTEQRDSAMYRCASSLDGAGTHNEQFFGPGTRLTVL.

The CDR3 loop is CASSLRGIDNEQFF. The DNA for the CDR3 is TGTGCCAGCAGTTTGAGGGGGATAGACAATGAGCAGTTCTTC. The V and J genes are TRBV28 and TRBJ2-1; possibly TRBD1 for D (6 bases). The CDR3 is made up of 14 amino acids. Between the trimmed V and J ends, which lost 3 bases and 5 bases, there was a span of 11 bases. Looked up from germline, CDR1 is MDHEN and CDR2 is SYDVKM.

This chain joins TRBV3-1 (or the pseudogene TRBV3-2) and TRBJ2-2; D is perhaps TRBD2 (7 bases). Trimming removed 0 bases from V and 7 bases from J, with 18 bases in between. The CDR3 runs 17 residues. CDR1 is LGHDT, CDR2 YNNKEL, per germline (reference sequence). CDR3 sequence: CASSQDRRGGLIGELFF. CDR3 DNA sequence: TGTGCCAGCAGCCAAGATAGGAGGGGGGGCCTGATCGGGGAGCTGTTTTTT.

In this sample, this clone turned up once. The chain is built from TRBV19 and TRBJ1-5; weak D call: TRBD1 (5 bases). Trimming cost V 0 bases and J 6 bases, with 9 bases left between them. Germline loops: CDR1 LNHDA, CDR2 SQIVND (reference sequence). This CDR3 has 14 residues. CDR3 coding DNA: TGTGCCAGTAGTATAGAAGGGAGGGGTCAGCCCCAGCATTTT. Translation gives CASSIEGRGQPQHF.

This clone showed up just once. The chain joins TRBV19 to TRBJ1-1, with TRBD1 as a possible D gene (6 bases). The CDR3 contains 13 residues. Trimming left V 5 bases short and J 1 base short, with 8 bases between. The V gene's germline CDR1 is LNHDA and CDR2 SQIVND (reference sequence). The CDR3 sequence is CASSLQGNTEAFF. DNA for the CDR3: TGTGCCAGTAGTCTACAGGGGAACACTGAAGCTTTCTTT.

This chain joins TRBV5-1 and TRBJ1-4; D possibly corresponds to TRBD1 (5 bases). The V and J ends lost 0 bases and 5 bases respectively, with 11 bases between them. Germline CDR1 SGHRS, CDR2 YFSETQ. The CDR3 has 15 residues. CDR3 sequence: CASSLAPGINEKLFF. CDR3 nucleotides: TGCGCCAGCAGCTTGGCCCCAGGGATAAATGAAAAACTGTTTTTT. Filled out from reference TRBV5-1 and TRBJ1-4, the complete variable domain reads KAGVTQTPRYLIKTRGQQVTLSCSPISGHRSVSWYQQTPGQGLQFLFEYFSETQRNKGNFPGRFSGRQFSNSRSEMNVSTLELGDSALYLCASSLAPGINEKLFFGSGTQLSVL.

The chain couples TRBV3-1 (or the pseudogene TRBV3-2) to TRBJ2-7; D remains ambiguous. CDR1 and CDR2 from the germline V gene are LGHDT and YNNKEL (reference sequence). CDR3 size: 13 residues. Trimming took 4 bases from V and 5 from J, leaving 12 bases between them. The CDR3 is CASSRARFDEQYF. CDR3 in DNA: TGTGCCAGCAGCCGGGCCAGATTCGACGAGCAGTACTTC.

This clone showed up just once. The rearrangement uses TRBV7-9 and TRBJ2-5, with D possibly TRBD2 on 6 matching bases. The germline V and J ends were trimmed by 5 bases and 3 bases, with 16 bases remaining between them. In germline, CDR1 is SEHNR, CDR2 FQNEAQ (reference sequence). The CDR3 is 15 amino acids. CDR3 residues: CASSPLAGPKETQYF. The CDR3 nucleotides are TGTGCCAGCAGCCCACTTGCGGGACCTAAAGAGACCCAGTACTTC.

V is TRBV28 and J is TRBJ1-5; no clear D. The CDR3 covers 15 residues. Germline values: CDR1 MDHEN, CDR2 SYDVKM. V lost 2 bases and J 7 bases, leaving 15 bases between the germline ends. The chain's CDR3 is CASSLEGLSKQPQHF. As DNA, the CDR3 is TGTGCCAGCAGTTTAGAGGGATTGTCTAAACAGCCCCAGCATTTT.

Note on this clone: This CDR3 is also generated by other DNA sequences in the sample. The V call is TRBV3-1 (or the pseudogene TRBV3-2), the J call TRBJ1-1, with TRBD1 as a possible D gene (5 bases). V was cut by 1 base and J by 10 bases, with 10 bases left in between. Germline V gives CDR1 LGHDT, CDR2 YNNKEL (reference sequence). This CDR3 region has 12 residues. CDR3 sequence: CASSQGGRGAFF. The CDR3 DNA reads as TGTGCCAGCAGCCAAGGCGGGAGGGGAGCTTTCTTT.

Points on this clone: Within the sample, other DNA sequences also encode this same CDR3. The chain is built from TRBV6-5 and TRBJ1-1; D remains unclear. Germline assignment: CDR1 MNHEY and CDR2 SVGAGI. V was cut by 6 bases and J by 1 base, with 6 bases left in between. This CDR3 region has 12 residues. The CDR3: CASSRGNTEAFF. The CDR3 DNA reads as TGTGCCAGCAGCCGAGGGAACACTGAAGCTTTCTTT.

DNA of the CDR3: TGTGCCAGCAGTTTAGTGGGAAGCGGGACAGATACGCAGTATTTT. It is translated as CASSLVGSGTDTQYF. The chain employs TRBV28 and TRBJ2-3; D might be TRBD2 (6 bases). Germline CDR1 reads MDHEN; CDR2 reads SYDVKM. V was clipped by 2 bases and J by 3 bases, with 12 bases between them. This CDR3 region has 15 residues.

The genes are TRBV12-5 and TRBJ2-1; D is possibly TRBD1 (6 bases). This CDR3 has 15 amino acids. With 7 bases removed from V and 0 bases from J, the gap between germline ends came to 13 bases. Per germline, CDR1 LGHNT and CDR2 FRNRAP. CDR3: CASAADRSSYNEQFF. The CDR3 region has the DNA TGTGCTAGTGCCGCGGACAGATCCTCCTACAATGAGCAGTTCTTC.

Comments on this clone: Other DNA sequences in this sample translate to the same CDR3. The chain is built from TRBV29-1 and TRBJ1-1, with D possibly TRBD1 on 5 matching bases. Trimming took off 5 bases at V and 0 bases at J, with 10 bases between the two ends. The CDR3 has 13 amino acids. The germline gives CDR1 SQVTM, CDR2 ANQGSEA. CDR3 DNA: TGCAGCGTTCGGGGGGTCATGAACACTGAAGCTTTCTTT. It yields the protein CSVRGVMNTEAFF.

The chain joins TRBV7-9 to TRBJ2-5, with D tentatively TRBD1 (6 bases). The ends were cut back, 2 bases at V and 7 bases at J, with 14 bases in the middle. Germline V CDR1 and CDR2: SEHNR, FQNEAQ (reference sequence). The CDR3 is made up of 14 amino acids. The CDR3 DNA reads TGTGCCAGCAGCTTACCGGGGTTCAGGGGGACCCAGTACTTC. Protein: CASSLPGFRGTQYF.

The chain joins TRBV19 to TRBJ1-3; D is perhaps TRBD1 (6 bases). This CDR3 spans 16 amino acids. V was shortened by 3 bases and J by 0 bases, with 12 bases between the two germline ends. Germline V lookup: CDR1 LNHDA, CDR2 SQIVND (reference sequence). CDR3 residues: CASSMPGVYSGNTIYF. The CDR3 bases are TGTGCCAGTAGTATGCCAGGGGTCTACTCTGGAAACACCATATATTTT.

This chain uses TRBV10-2 with TRBJ2-7; D possibly corresponds to TRBD1 (5 bases). This CDR3 is built from 14 residues. V was pared by 2 bases and J by 1 base, with 9 bases between. The germline V gene encodes CDR1 WSHSY and CDR2 SAAADI. The CDR3 here is CASSEIRVSYEQYF. As DNA, the CDR3 is TGCGCCAGCAGTGAGATCAGGGTGTCCTACGAGCAGTACTTC.

J is TRBJ1-1 and V is TRBV2; TRBD1 matches at 9 bases. The germline CDR1 and CDR2 sequences are SNHLY and FYNNEI. CDR3 length: 14 residues. J lost 6 bases, V lost 5 bases, and 7 bases had no gene match. The CDR3 nucleotides are TGTGCCAGCAGTAGACAGGGGGAGTGGGCTGAAGCTTTCTTT. Its protein is CASSRQGEWAEAFF.

The V and J genes are TRBV5-6 and TRBJ2-5; tentatively, D is TRBD2 (5 bases). Germline values: CDR1 SGHDT, CDR2 YYEEEE. The CDR3 contains 14 residues. V was shortened by 3 bases and J by 5 bases, with 14 bases between the two germline ends. The CDR3 spells CASSSLAYSETQYF. CDR3 sequence (DNA): TGTGCCAGCAGCTCTCTAGCATACTCGGAGACCCAGTACTTC. Complete variable domain (other parts from reference TRBV5-6 and TRBJ2-5): DAGVTQSPTHLIKTRGQQVTLRCSPKSGHDTVSWYQQALGQGPQFIFQYYEEEERQRGNFPDRFSGHQFPNYSSELNVNALLLGDSALYLCASSSLAYSETQYFGPGTRLLVL.